This T cell receptor (beta chain) appears in the sequencing data of a study of molecular identifiers for immune sequencing clone quantification. Study observations and caveats: The study reportedly detected spiked Jurkat TCR RNA from one cell among over 950,000 naive cells. In naive cells, clones above 20 RNA copies held under 1% of molecules, whereas in effector cells they held over 99%.

Bulk TCR library preparation followed previously described methods with listed TCR primers. A single record per CDR3 protein comes from TCRdb applying MiXCR to the PCR reads. In the table there are approximately 320,000 distinct CDR3 sequences, 24% of which are singletons. Trimming left V 3 bases short and J 3 bases short, with 12 bases between. The CDR3 sequence is 13 residues long. Germline V gene data show CDR1 as GTSNPN and CDR2 as SVGIG (reference sequence). This clonotype was seen ten or more times. The antigen is not known. The TCR comes from a human donor in good health. Some libraries in this study had Jurkat cell RNA spiked in. Sequencing was carried out using naive CD8+ T cells from blood, with Jurkat cell RNA spiked in. Subset specified: FACS-sorted CD8+CD4-CCR7+CD45RA+ naive T cells. The genes are TRBV30 and TRBJ2-7; D is unclear. The CDR3 loop is CAWSWTDGYEQYF. The CDR3 DNA sequence: TGTGCCTGGAGCTGGACGGACGGCTACGAGCAGTACTTC.